This TCR beta chain was profiled in a study of blood T cell repertoires in COVID-19. Germline loops: CDR1 DFQATT, CDR2 SNEGSKA (reference sequence). The length of the CDR3 is 15 residues. Trimming took off 3 bases at V and 0 bases at J, with 15 bases between the two ends. Libraries were prepared by immunoSEQ multiplex PCR; TCRdb keeps only in-frame clonotypes and omits some of them. The repertoire holds more than 300,000 clones, with about 82% as singletons. The chain employs TRBV20-1 and TRBJ2-7; D perhaps matches TRBD1 (5 bases). Sequences were obtained from peripheral blood. The receptor's source is a woman between 45 and 65 years old with acute or convalescent COVID-19. The chain's CDR3 is CSASSGQGTSYEQYF. The CDR3, as DNA: TGCAGTGCTAGTTCAGGGCAGGGCACCTCCTACGAGCAGTACTTC.